This TCR beta chain was profiled in a study of cytomegalovirus exposure and HLA in healthy donors. Study context: In an earlier analysis, 95 million to 130 million unique TCR beta sequences were found from approximately 190 million T cells.

V shed 3 bases and J 0 bases; nucleotides not matched to a gene: 2. The CDR3 has 18 residues. Germline V lookup: CDR1 KGHSH, CDR2 LQKENI. 60 Vbeta and 13 Jbeta primers were used in PCR. Clones were read by immunoSEQ multiplex PCR, and TCRdb kept only the in-frame ones, dropping some. Of about 160,000 clones listed, roughly 82% are singletons. The clonotype was recovered from a girl aged 5-17 years in good health and CMV-seropositive. The sequenced sample consisted of PBMCs. V and J are TRBV18 and TRBJ2-6, with 13 bases aligning to TRBD2. CDR3 nucleotides: TGTGCCAGCTCACCGGGACTAGCGGGGTTCTCTGGGGCCAACGTCCTGACTTTC. This encodes CASSPGLAGFSGANVLTF.